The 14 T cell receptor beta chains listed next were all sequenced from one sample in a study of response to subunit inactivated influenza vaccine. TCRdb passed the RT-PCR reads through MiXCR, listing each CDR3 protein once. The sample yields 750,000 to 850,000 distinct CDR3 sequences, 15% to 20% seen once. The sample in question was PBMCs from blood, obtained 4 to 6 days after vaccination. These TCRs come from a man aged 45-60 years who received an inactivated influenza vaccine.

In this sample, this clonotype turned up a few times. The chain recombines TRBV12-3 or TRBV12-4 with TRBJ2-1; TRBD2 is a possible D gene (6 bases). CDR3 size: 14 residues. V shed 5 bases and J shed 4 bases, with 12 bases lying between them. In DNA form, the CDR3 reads TGTGCCAGCAGTATGCGCCGGGGGTACAATGAGCAGTTCTTC. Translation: CASSMRRGYNEQFF.

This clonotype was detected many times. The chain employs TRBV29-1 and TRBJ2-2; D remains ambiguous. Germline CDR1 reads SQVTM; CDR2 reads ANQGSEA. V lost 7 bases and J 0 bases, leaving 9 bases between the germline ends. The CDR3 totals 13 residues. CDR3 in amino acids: CSGALSNTGELFF. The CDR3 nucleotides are TGCAGCGGGGCCCTTTCGAACACCGGGGAGCTGTTTTTT.

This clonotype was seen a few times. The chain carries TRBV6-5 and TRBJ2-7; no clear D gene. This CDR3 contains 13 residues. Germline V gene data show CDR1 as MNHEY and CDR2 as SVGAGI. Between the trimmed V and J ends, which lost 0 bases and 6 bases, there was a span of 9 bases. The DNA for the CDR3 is TGTGCCAGCAGTTACTCGGGGTGGGCCGAGCAGTACTTC. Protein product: CASSYSGWAEQYF.

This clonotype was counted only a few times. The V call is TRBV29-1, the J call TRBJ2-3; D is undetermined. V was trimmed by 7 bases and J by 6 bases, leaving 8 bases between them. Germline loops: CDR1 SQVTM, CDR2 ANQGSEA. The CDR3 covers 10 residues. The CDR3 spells CSGSFDTQYF. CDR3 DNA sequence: TGCAGCGGCAGTTTTGATACGCAGTATTTT.

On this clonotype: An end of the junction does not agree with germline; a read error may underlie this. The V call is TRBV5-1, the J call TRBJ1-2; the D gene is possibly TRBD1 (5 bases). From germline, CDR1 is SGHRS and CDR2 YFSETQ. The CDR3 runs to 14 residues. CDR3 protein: CASSLDGAGYGYAF. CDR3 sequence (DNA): TGCGCCAGCAGCTTGGATGGGGCTGGCTATGGCTACGCCTTC.

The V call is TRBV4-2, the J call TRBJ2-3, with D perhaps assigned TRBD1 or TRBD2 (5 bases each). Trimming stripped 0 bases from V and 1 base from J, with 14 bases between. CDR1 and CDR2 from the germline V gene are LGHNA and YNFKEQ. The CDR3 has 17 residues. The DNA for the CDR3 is TGTGCCAGCAGCCAAGATCATTCGGGGCGGGGCACAGATACGCAGTATTTT. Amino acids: CASSQDHSGRGTDTQYF.

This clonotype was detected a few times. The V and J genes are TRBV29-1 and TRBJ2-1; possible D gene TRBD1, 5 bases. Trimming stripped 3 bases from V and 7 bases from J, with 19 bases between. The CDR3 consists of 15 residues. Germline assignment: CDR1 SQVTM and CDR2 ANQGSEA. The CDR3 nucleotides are TGCAGCGTTGAGGGTTACTGGCAGGGTCTGAATGAGCAGTTCTTC. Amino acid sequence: CSVEGYWQGLNEQFF.

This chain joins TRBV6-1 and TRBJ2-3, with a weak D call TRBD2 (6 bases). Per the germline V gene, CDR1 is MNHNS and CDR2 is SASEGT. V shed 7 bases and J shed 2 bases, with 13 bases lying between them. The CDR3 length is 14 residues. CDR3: CASKKWGDTDTQYF. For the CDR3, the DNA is TGTGCCAGCAAGAAGTGGGGGGACACAGATACGCAGTATTTT.

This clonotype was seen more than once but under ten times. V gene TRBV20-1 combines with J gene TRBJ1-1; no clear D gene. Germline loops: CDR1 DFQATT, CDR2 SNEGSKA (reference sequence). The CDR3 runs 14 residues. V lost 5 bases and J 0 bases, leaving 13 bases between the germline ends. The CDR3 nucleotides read TGCAGTGCTTCTAAGGCCGGCATGAACACTGAAGCTTTCTTT. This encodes CSASKAGMNTEAFF.

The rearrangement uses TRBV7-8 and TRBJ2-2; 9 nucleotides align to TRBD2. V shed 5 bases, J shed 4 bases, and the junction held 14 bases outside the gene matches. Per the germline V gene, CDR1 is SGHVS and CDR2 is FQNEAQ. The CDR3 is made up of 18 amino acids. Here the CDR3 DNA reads TGTGCCAGCAGCCCAGGGGCTGCGGGAGGGCTAAGCACCGGGGAGCTGTTTTTT. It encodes CASSPGAAGGLSTGELFF.

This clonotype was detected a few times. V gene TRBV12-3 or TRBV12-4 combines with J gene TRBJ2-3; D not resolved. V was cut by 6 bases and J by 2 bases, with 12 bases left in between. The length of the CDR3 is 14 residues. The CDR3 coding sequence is TGTGCCAGCAGCCCCGGCCGTTTCACAGATACGCAGTATTTT. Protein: CASSPGRFTDTQYF.

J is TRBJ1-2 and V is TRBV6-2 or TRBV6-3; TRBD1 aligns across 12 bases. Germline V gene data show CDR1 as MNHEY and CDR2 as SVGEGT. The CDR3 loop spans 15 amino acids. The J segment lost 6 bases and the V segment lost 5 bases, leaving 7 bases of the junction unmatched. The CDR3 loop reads CASSTGTGGANGYTF. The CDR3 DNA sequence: TGTGCCAGCAGTACCGGGACAGGGGGCGCAAATGGCTACACCTTC.

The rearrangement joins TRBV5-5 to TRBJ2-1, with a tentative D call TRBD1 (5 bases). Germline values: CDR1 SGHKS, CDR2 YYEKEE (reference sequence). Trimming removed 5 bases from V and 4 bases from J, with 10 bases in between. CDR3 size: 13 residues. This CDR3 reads CASSYQGYNEQFF. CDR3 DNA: TGTGCCAGCAGTTACCAGGGATACAATGAGCAGTTCTTC.

CDR3 sequence (DNA): TGCAGTGCTAGAGCCGGGACAGGGTCCTACGAGCAGTACTTC. Its protein is CSARAGTGSYEQYF. This sequence joins TRBV20-1 and TRBJ2-7, with 9 positions matching TRBD1. The CDR3 runs to 14 residues. Looked up from germline, CDR1 is DFQATT and CDR2 is SNEGSKA (reference sequence). J lost 1 base, V lost 1 base, and 2 bases had no gene match.